This T cell receptor beta chain was recorded in a study of T-cell reconstitution after alpha-beta-depleted transplantation in children listed by TCRdb under 2016. General notes on the study: The study quantitatively tracked T-cell immune reconstitution after TCRalphabeta/CD19-depleted allogeneic hematopoietic cell transplantation in children using TCR repertoire profiling.

Inclusive of the bounding cysteine and phenylalanine, the CDR3 is 15 residues long. The CDR3 DNA has 45 bases and is translated from base 1. Trimmed from V: 6 bases; trimmed from J: 0 bases; junction bases lacking a gene match: 5. Taken from the germline V gene, the CDR1 and CDR2 loops are MNHNS and SASEGT. The protocol used for the library was PCR. Sequencing was carried out with an Illumina HiSeq 2500. To normalize quantification of the TCRbeta repertoire, the TCR libraries were built with molecular barcoding that relied on unique molecular identifiers. TCRdb reran the public reads through fastp at Q25 and MiXCR, keeping productive beta chains. CDR3 protein duplicates are merged, each entry listing the most common genes and DNA. Here the sample has around 400,000 distinct CDR3 sequences; just over 20% occur a single time. Around 4% of the sample rests with the top ten. Comments on this clonotype: The target of this receptor is not known. Base quality data are lacking; no much larger clone is found one base away.

The clonotype comes from a human donor who donated a stem cell graft to a child with acute myeloid leukemia. The receptor chain draws on TRBV6-1 and TRBJ1-5; a stretch of 7 junction bases matches TRBD1. Sequenced material: PBMCs from the stem cell graft donor, taken from the stem cell graft. The CDR3 region: CASRRQGNSNQPQHF. The DNA is as follows: TGTGCCAGCAGGCGACAGGGAAATAGCAATCAGCCCCAGCATTTT.